A selection of T cell receptor beta chains follows, all from one sample in a study of blood T cell repertoires in COVID-19. Using immunoSEQ multiplex PCR, the repertoire was profiled, and TCRdb retains in-frame clones only, with some absent. Of 140,000 to 150,000 clones listed, roughly 89% were seen once; the top ten hold roughly 2.9%. The sample taken for sequencing was peripheral blood. The receptors stem from a man aged 60-69 years with active or convalescent COVID-19. The CDR3 runs from the conserved cysteine through the conserved F or W. Fields, in order: clone size, D gene, V gene, J gene, CDR3 protein, CDR3 DNA. The D gene is left open where the match is weak. Clone size is given for some rows only: seen once, a few or many times, or a class if the clone is expanded.

.	.	TRBV7-2	TRBJ2-1	CASSLYFVWRGPPGEQFF	TGTGCCAGCAGCTTATATTTTGTTTGGCGGGGGCCCCCTGGTGAGCAGTTCTTC
.	TRBD1	TRBV4-1	TRBJ2-7	CASSQEPGQGGYYEQYF	TGCGCCAGCAGCCAGGAGCCGGGACAGGGTGGGTACTACGAGCAGTACTTC
.	.	TRBV4-1	TRBJ2-7	CASSQLPGFYYEQYF	TGCGCCAGCAGCCAATTGCCGGGATTTTACTACGAGCAGTACTTC
.	.	TRBV6-1	TRBJ2-1	CASSETSVGQQQFF	TGTGCCAGCAGTGAAACGTCTGTGGGGCAGCAACAGTTCTTC
.	.	TRBV6-4	TRBJ2-7	CATWTTVYEQYF	TGTGCCACCTGGACTACGGTCTACGAGCAGTACTTC
once	TRBD1	TRBV5-8	TRBJ2-7	CASSYRDRDQQYF	TGTGCCAGCAGCTACCGGGACAGGGATCAGCAGTACTTC
.	TRBD2	TRBV9	TRBJ2-1	CASSSPLKGGSYNEQFF	TGTGCCAGCAGCTCACCCCTCAAGGGCGGGAGCTACAATGAGCAGTTCTTC
.	.	TRBV28	TRBJ1-4	CASSLGRAEKLFF	TGTGCCAGCAGTTTAGGCAGGGCTGAAAAACTGTTTTTT
once	TRBD2	TRBV7-2	TRBJ2-7	CASSLEGLAGGNEQYF	TGTGCCAGCAGCTTAGAAGGACTAGCGGGGGGAAACGAGCAGTACTTC
.	TRBD1	TRBV2	TRBJ2-7	CATAHPGQGQNEQYF	TGTGCCACCGCTCACCCGGGACAGGGGCAAAACGAGCAGTACTTC
.	.	TRBV19	TRBJ1-2	CASSIVPGDNYGYTF	TGTGCCAGTAGTATAGTTCCAGGGGATAACTATGGCTACACCTTC
once	TRBD1	TRBV3-1/TRBV3-2	TRBJ2-1	CASSPQGAFYNEQFF	TGTGCCAGCAGCCCTCAGGGGGCCTTTTACAATGAGCAGTTCTTC
.	.	TRBV19	TRBJ2-7	CASSIRRGHEQYF	TGTGCCAGTAGTATCAGGAGGGGACACGAGCAGTACTTC
.	TRBD1	TRBV11-3	TRBJ2-7	CASSLTGADEQYF	TGTGCCAGCAGCCTTACAGGGGCGGACGAGCAGTACTTC
few	.	TRBV4-3	TRBJ1-1	CASSQAMLANTEAFF	TGCGCCAGCAGCCAAGCGATGTTAGCGAACACTGAAGCTTTCTTT
.	.	TRBV6-4	TRBJ2-1	CTQYWEPGSSYNEQFF	TGTACACAATACTGGGAACCTGGGAGCTCCTACAATGAGCAGTTCTTC
.	.	TRBV7-9	TRBJ1-2	CASSDTQGLHGYTF	TGTGCCAGCAGTGACACACAGGGTCTGCATGGCTACACCTTC
.	.	TRBV18	TRBJ1-1	CASSPDSMNTEAFF	TGTGCCAGCTCACCCGACAGCATGAACACTGAAGCTTTCTTT
once	TRBD2	TRBV6-1	TRBJ2-1	CASSEGLAGGPLNEQFF	TGTGCCAGCAGTGAGGGACTAGCGGGAGGGCCTCTTAATGAGCAGTTCTTC
.	.	TRBV27	TRBJ2-5	CASSSSARGKETQYF	TGTGCCAGCAGTTCCTCAGCGAGGGGGAAAGAGACCCAGTACTTC
.	TRBD1	TRBV28	TRBJ1-5	CASTIGQAHQPQHF	TGTGCCAGCACCATTGGACAGGCGCATCAGCCCCAGCATTTT
.	.	TRBV7-9	TRBJ2-7	CASTSTLYEQYF	TGTGCCAGCACCTCGACACTGTACGAGCAGTACTTC
.	TRBD1	TRBV4-2	TRBJ2-7	CASSQPPGQVYEQYF	TGTGCCAGCAGCCAACCTCCGGGACAGGTTTACGAGCAGTACTTC
once	.	TRBV6-5	TRBJ1-1	CASSYLSGEKNTEAFF	TGTGCCAGCAGTTACCTCTCAGGGGAAAAGAACACTGAAGCTTTCTTT
.	TRBD2	TRBV6-5	TRBJ2-7	CASRGGLAVYEQYF	TGTGCCAGCAGGGGGGGACTAGCAGTCTACGAGCAGTACTTC
.	.	TRBV21-1	TRBJ1-2	CASSKAHWGSKGGYTF	TGTGCCAGCAGCAAAGCGCATTGGGGCTCCAAGGGGGGCTACACCTTC
.	.	TRBV6-5	TRBJ1-4	CASIDYARGEKLFF	TGTGCCAGCATCGACTATGCCCGTGGAGAAAAACTGTTTTTT
once	.	TRBV2	TRBJ2-2	CASSELPEGAGYAGELFF	TGTGCCAGCAGTGAACTTCCGGAGGGGGCGGGATACGCCGGGGAGCTGTTTTTT
.	.	TRBV7-2	TRBJ1-4	CASSLVIGFVSGDNEKLFF	TGTGCCAGCAGCTTAGTTATCGGTTTTGTAAGCGGGGATAATGAAAAACTGTTTTTT
.	.	TRBV28	TRBJ2-1	CASSFSANRVDNEQFF	TGTGCCAGCAGTTTTTCAGCGAACAGGGTGGACAATGAGCAGTTCTTC
.	TRBD2	TRBV7-2	TRBJ2-5	CASASGEGETQYF	TGTGCCAGCGCCTCGGGGGAGGGGGAGACCCAGTACTTC
once	.	TRBV5-1	TRBJ2-3	CASSIPDRTEHSTDTQYF	TGCGCCAGCAGCATCCCCGATCGGACAGAACATAGCACAGATACGCAGTATTTT
.	.	TRBV18	TRBJ2-7	CASSPGAILYEQYF	TGTGCCAGCTCACCGGGAGCTATCCTCTACGAGCAGTACTTC
.	.	TRBV6-5	TRBJ2-7	CASSYSWVGGEQYF	TGTGCCAGCAGCTACTCCTGGGTCGGCGGCGAGCAGTACTTC
few	.	TRBV18	TRBJ1-1	CASSGGVVANTEAFF	TGTGCCAGCTCAGGGGGCGTCGTGGCGAACACTGAAGCTTTCTTT
.	.	TRBV7-8	TRBJ1-5	CASSFGRESNQPQHF	TGTGCCAGCAGCTTTGGGAGGGAGAGCAATCAGCCCCAGCATTTT
.	.	TRBV6-5	TRBJ1-5	CASSYGQENQPQHF	TGTGCCAGCAGTTATGGCCAGGAAAATCAGCCCCAGCATTTT